This TCR beta chain emerged from a study of shared clonotypes between healthy human individuals (TCRdb year 2020). Regarding the complete study: A few men and a couple of women, aged 18 to 49 years, made up the cohort. Libraries were prepared and TCR repertoires were sequenced by different laboratories using diverse techniques, in order to increase sequencing depth and limit assay-specific biases. Each donor's leukapheresis produced roughly between roughly 0.9 and 9 billion PBMCs. To estimate repertoire size and how much clonotypes are shared between individuals, the study performed deep sequencing of blood TCR repertoires from 4 to 6 healthy adults. For each donor, three plates each were used for CD4 naive and CD4 memory, two plates were used for CD8 naive, and one plate was used for CD8 memory.

The donors were healthy, HIV-negative adults with no recently reported acute infections or vaccinations. All donors were Caucasian adults living in Nashville, Tennessee, USA. CD4+ T cells were enriched by magnetic negative selection, after which naive cells were positively selected on CD45RA and the negative fraction was taken as the memory subset. Blood was collected by leukapheresis, and PBMCs were isolated by Ficoll-Histopaque density gradient centrifugation and then cryopreserved in liquid nitrogen vapor phase. Analytical flow cytometry was used to check the purity and quantity of every magnetically sorted T cell population. Genomic DNA was isolated from every sorted fraction and measured by UV absorbance on a Nanodrop 2000c. The research as a whole found: Sampling was limited to blood, and TCR repertoires in tissue likely differ from TCR repertoires in blood. Naive subsets generally had larger estimated clonotype richness than memory subsets did. The small number of donors limited the genetic and exposure-history diversity represented. Pairwise subsampling indicated that sequencing depth was expected to affect the degree of clonotype sharing among donors. Incomplete sequencing was indicated by rarefaction of sorted-subset datasets, despite the large sequencing depth. Compared with non-shared clonotypes, the clonotypes found in all four sorted-subset donors had higher generation probabilities. About 5% of naive CD4, 3.5% of naive CD8, approximately 2.2% of memory CD4, and 0.4% of memory CD8 clonotypes were shared across several donors.

Notes on this clone: It lacks a known antigen. Base qualities are missing; no much larger clone stands one base away.

From the cysteine through the phenylalanine, the CDR3 covers 16 amino acids. Only the CDR3 part of the read is kept: 48 bases, read in frame from the first base. CDR1 and CDR2 are read off the germline V gene (reference sequence) as MNHNY and SVGAGI. For this chain, trimming is 4 bases at the V end and 6 bases at the J end, and the number of junction bases without a gene match is 8. Using the deep immunoSEQ assay, TCR CDR3 regions were amplified from genomic DNA by multiplex PCR. Extracted genomic DNA from each cell subset was spread evenly across all wells of several immunoSEQ 96-well plates, with each plate serving as a replicate. For sorted subsets, each replicate PCR was loaded with about 0.2 ug genomic DNA, equivalent to about 33,000 T cell genomes. Purified libraries were measured with a Qubit 3.0 fluorometer, size-checked on a Bioanalyzer 2100, and measured again with the KAPA Library Quantification kit. Every immunoSEQ 96-well plate was sequenced on a separate single-read 150-cycle Illumina NextSeq 550 flow cell. The published analysis was carried out like this. The immunoSEQ output contained only junctional sequences without quality scores, so filtering could not match that applied to full-length reads. To assign V/J genes and CDR3, sequences were annotated using PyIR, a Python wrapper for IgBLAST v1.9, with IMGT germline references. Reads were filtered out if the reads had weak V/J assignments (E-value above 1e-6), no CDR3, stop codons, out-of-frame junctions, or ambiguous translated residues. A V3J clonotype was defined by an identical inferred V gene, J gene, and CDR3 amino acid sequence. Percentage overlap between repertoires was calculated by dividing the number of shared unique clonotypes by the size of the smaller repertoire. Repertoire richness was assessed with RTK rarefaction, the Chao1 estimator, and Recon v2.1 estimates of unobserved clonotypes. For all TCRbeta clonotypes obtained by the gDNA method from four donors, generation probabilities were computed with OLGA. The table comes from immuneACCESS by way of TCRdb, which keeps in-frame sequences with V and J called. Part of the clones is missing from these tables; in studies checked, under half for an unresolved V gene and the rest for unknown reasons. Clonal size and the V and J genes are those of that table, whereas D and trimming came from the DNA. The sample contains a few hundred thousand clones, roughly 97% of them found a single time. The ten largest account for roughly 0.055% of the sample.

Sequenced material: naive CD4+ T cells sorted from blood. The cell subset or site label corresponds to: CD45RA+ positively selected. The receptor chain draws on TRBV6-6 and TRBJ2-1; TRBD2 aligns with 11 central bases. The clonotype was recovered from a woman in her thirties in good health. In nucleotides, the sequence is TGTGCCAGCAGTTCAACTAGCGGGAGTAGACGCAATGAGCAGTTCTTC. This is translated as CASSSTSGSRRNEQFF.